The 27 T cell receptor beta chains presented below share a single source sample, sequenced in a study of control samples from healthy donors and cancer patients. Profiled with immunoSEQ multiplex PCR; TCRdb holds only in-frame clones, not every one. The sample has about 160,000 clones, less than 95% seen once; the top ten hold 13% to 15%. Material: PBMCs. The receptor source for this set is a man aged 55 to 70 with colorectal cancer.

The rearrangement joins TRBV19 to TRBJ1-1, with a tentative D call TRBD1 (5 bases). Trimming shortened V by 7 bases and J by 0 bases, and 12 bases separated the two germline ends. Germline V gives CDR1 LNHDA, CDR2 SQIVND (reference sequence). This CDR3 region has 14 residues. CDR3 in DNA: TGTGCCAGTAAACCGGGGCAGATGAACACTGAAGCTTTCTTT. It codes for CASKPGQMNTEAFF.

The CDR3 region is CASSQDAGGTAKNIQYF. CDR3 nucleotides: TGTGCCAGCAGCCAAGATGCCGGGGGCACCGCCAAAAACATTCAGTACTTC. The V call is TRBV14, the J call TRBJ2-4, with D perhaps TRBD1 or TRBD2 (6 bases each). This CDR3 spans 17 amino acids. V gave up 0 bases and J gave up 1 base, with 13 bases separating them. Germline assignment: CDR1 SGHDN and CDR2 FVKESK.

The rearrangement links TRBV7-9 to TRBJ1-6; no firm D call. CDR1 and CDR2 (germline): SEHNR, FQNEAQ (reference sequence). The CDR3 is 12 amino acids. V lost 2 bases and J 5 bases, leaving 1 base between the germline ends. CDR3 region: CASSLNNSPLHF. The CDR3 DNA reads TGTGCCAGCAGCTTAAATAATTCACCCCTCCACTTT.

This chain uses TRBV30 with TRBJ1-1; D is undetermined. Between the trimmed V and J ends, which lost 3 bases and 4 bases, there was a span of 9 bases. This CDR3 contains 12 residues. Germline CDR1 reads GTSNPN; CDR2 reads SVGIG (reference sequence). CDR3 nucleotide sequence: TGTGCCTGGAGGGGATTAGGCACTGAAGCTTTCTTT. Translated: CAWRGLGTEAFF.

The chain is built from TRBV7-2 and TRBJ1-4, with TRBD1 as a possible D gene (5 bases). Trimming stripped 5 bases from V and 8 bases from J, with 15 bases between. The length of the CDR3 is 14 residues. Looked up from germline, CDR1 is SGHTA and CDR2 is FQGNSA. CDR3: CASSLGPKGEKLFF. Here the CDR3 DNA reads TGTGCCAGCAGCCTCGGGCCCAAGGGGGAAAAACTGTTTTTT.

A single count supports this clone. CDR3: CASSVGTGGETQYF. The CDR3 DNA follows: TGCGCCAGCAGCGTCGGGACAGGGGGTGAGACCCAGTACTTC. The chain is built from TRBV5-1 and TRBJ2-5; TRBD1 aligns across 11 bases. The germline gives CDR1 SGHRS, CDR2 YFSETQ. Germline trimming cut 4 bases from V and 5 bases from J; bases unmatched to any gene: 4. CDR3 length: 14 amino acids.

The chain joins TRBV25-1 to TRBJ1-6, with TRBD1 matching 7 bases. Per germline, CDR1 MGHDK and CDR2 SYGVNS. This CDR3 has 14 residues. The trim removed 4 bases at V and 8 bases at J, leaving 5 bases unmatched. The CDR3 DNA reads as TGTGCCAGCAGTGGACCAGGGGGATATTCACCCCTCCACTTT. Amino acids: CASSGPGGYSPLHF.

This rearrangement joins TRBV12-3 or TRBV12-4 to TRBJ1-1, with D maybe TRBD1 (5 bases). The V end lost 6 bases, the J end lost 3 bases, and 11 bases lay between the germline ends. The CDR3 runs 13 residues. The CDR3 region has the DNA TGTGCCAGCAGAGGCGGGGGGGACACTGAAGCTTTCTTT. Its protein is CASRGGGDTEAFF.

This clone was detected only once. The chain couples TRBV19 to TRBJ2-2; D is perhaps TRBD1 (6 bases). Germline V gene lookup returns CDR1 LNHDA and CDR2 SQIVND (reference sequence). The CDR3 has 16 amino acids. The ends were cut back, 1 base at V and 2 bases at J, with 11 bases in the middle. This chain's CDR3 is CASSIAWGQNTGELFF. The CDR3 DNA reads TGTGCCAGTAGTATAGCATGGGGACAAAACACCGGGGAGCTGTTTTTT.

The rearrangement links TRBV27 to TRBJ1-2; D perhaps matches TRBD1 (5 bases). The CDR3 runs 14 residues. Germline V gene sequence: CDR1 MNHEY, CDR2 SMNVEV (reference sequence). The V and J ends lost 3 bases and 6 bases respectively, with 14 bases between them. CDR3 sequence reads: CASSFIGREHGYTF. The CDR3 coding sequence is TGTGCCAGCAGTTTTATAGGCAGGGAGCATGGCTACACCTTC.

This clone was counted once. This chain's CDR3 is CASSPALGGAFF. CDR3 bases: TGTGCCAGCAGCCCCGCCCTTGGGGGAGCTTTCTTT. The chain employs TRBV11-2 and TRBJ1-1; weak D call: TRBD1 (5 bases). Trimming removed 5 bases from V and 10 bases from J, with 14 bases in between. Germline V gene data show CDR1 as SGHAT and CDR2 as FQNNGV. This CDR3 spans 12 amino acids.

This sequence joins TRBV4-1 and TRBJ2-3, with D possibly matching TRBD2 (7 bases). Looked up from germline, CDR1 is MGHRA and CDR2 is YSYEKL. Trimming cost V 1 base and J 3 bases, with 20 bases left between them. The CDR3 covers 18 residues. CDR3 amino acids: CASSQARGGGQGTDTQYF. CDR3 nucleotide sequence: TGCGCCAGCAGCCAAGCGAGGGGAGGGGGGCAAGGGACAGATACGCAGTATTTT.

The V and J genes are TRBV5-4 and TRBJ2-1; 10 nucleotides match TRBD2. The J segment lost 5 bases and the V segment lost 3 bases, leaving 2 bases of the junction unmatched. CDR1 and CDR2 (germline): SGHNT, YYREEE (reference sequence). This CDR3 is 14 amino acids long. CDR3 loop: CASSSSGGHNEQFF. The CDR3 nucleotides read TGTGCCAGCAGCTCTAGCGGGGGACACAATGAGCAGTTCTTC.

The chain is built from TRBV24-1 and TRBJ2-7; D uncertain. CDR3 size: 11 residues. The V end lost 12 bases, the J end lost 4 bases, and 12 bases lay between the germline ends. Germline V gives CDR1 KGHDR, CDR2 SFDVKD. CDR3 protein: CAAETVYEQYF. In DNA form, the CDR3 reads TGTGCCGCGGAGACGGTATACGAGCAGTACTTC.

The chain recombines TRBV7-9 with TRBJ2-1; TRBD2 might be the D (7 bases). V was shortened by 2 bases and J by 5 bases, with 16 bases between the two germline ends. The CDR3 length is 16 residues. CDR1 is SEHNR and CDR2 is FQNEAQ in the germline V gene (reference sequence). In DNA form, the CDR3 reads TGTGCCAGCAGCTTAACGCGCGGGGGCCAAAACAATGAGCAGTTCTTC. It yields the protein CASSLTRGGQNNEQFF.

This chain links TRBV25-1 with TRBJ1-1; 10 positions agree with TRBD1. CDR3 size: 14 residues. Germline V gene lookup returns CDR1 MGHDK and CDR2 SYGVNS. V was pared by 6 bases and J by 6 bases, with 7 bases of the junction left unmatched. CDR3: CASRMTGGNPEAFF. The CDR3 DNA reads TGTGCCAGCAGAATGACAGGGGGCAACCCTGAAGCTTTCTTT. Drawing the rest from reference TRBV25-1 and TRBJ1-1, the complete variable domain is EADIYQTPRYLVIGTGKKITLECSQTMGHDKMYWYQQDPGMELHLIHYSYGVNSTEKGDLSSESTVSRIRTEHFPLTLESARPSHTSQYLCASRMTGGNPEAFFGQGTRLTVV.

The rearrangement uses TRBV5-6 and TRBJ2-5; TRBD1 aligns across 7 bases. After removal of 3 bases from V and 5 bases from J, the junction contained 13 bases not matched to a gene. Germline assignment: CDR1 SGHDT and CDR2 YYEEEE. The CDR3 has 16 amino acids. DNA of the CDR3: TGTGCCAGCAGCTCGACAGGGCCAAGCGTCAGGGAGACCCAGTACTTC. Protein product: CASSSTGPSVRETQYF.

The chain joins TRBV11-2 to TRBJ2-3; D possibly corresponds to TRBD1 (5 bases). V was shortened by 8 bases and J by 5 bases, with 20 bases between the two germline ends. Germline V gene lookup returns CDR1 SGHAT and CDR2 FQNNGV. This CDR3 comprises 15 residues. CDR3 bases: TGTGCCAGCGGGGCATCCGGGCAAATGGGAGATACGCAGTATTTT. It is translated as CASGASGQMGDTQYF.

The chain is built from TRBV28 and TRBJ1-4, with 9 bases lining up with TRBD1. CDR1 and CDR2 from the germline V gene are MDHEN and SYDVKM. V was pared by 10 bases and J by 11 bases, with 11 bases of the junction left unmatched. This CDR3 contains 13 residues. CDR3 protein: CAIADRGVEKLFF. CDR3 DNA: TGTGCCATCGCGGACAGGGGCGTTGAGAAACTGTTTTTT.

The chain links TRBV4-2 to TRBJ2-7; D is unresolved. V was shortened by 0 bases and J by 9 bases, with 18 bases between the two germline ends. This CDR3 is 15 amino acids long. The germline V gene encodes CDR1 LGHNA and CDR2 YNFKEQ. CDR3 sequence (DNA): TGTGCCAGCAGCCAAGATTTCCCAGGCATAGTCTCGCAGTACTTC. It encodes CASSQDFPGIVSQYF.

The rearrangement joins TRBV12-3 or TRBV12-4 to TRBJ2-7, with D possibly matching TRBD2 (5 bases). CDR3 length: 13 amino acids. V was pared by 3 bases and J by 3 bases, with 9 bases between. The chain's CDR3 is CASSFGGLYEQYF. CDR3 coding DNA: TGTGCCAGCAGTTTCGGCGGGCTCTACGAGCAGTACTTC.

The table lists this clone with a count of one. This chain connects TRBV12-3 or TRBV12-4 to TRBJ1-6; tentative D call: TRBD1 (6 bases). The CDR3 consists of 13 residues. Trimming left V 6 bases short and J 14 bases short, with 17 bases between. In DNA form, the CDR3 reads TGTGCCAGCAGCCCGTCGGGGGGCGGGGCCCTCCACTTT. It specifies CASSPSGGGALHF.

The chain has TRBV28 and TRBJ1-1; 8 bases align to TRBD1. Germline CDR1 and CDR2: MDHEN and SYDVKM. V was clipped by 5 bases and J by 4 bases; unmatched bases: 12. The CDR3 is 16 residues long. CDR3: CASSPTRGQGITEAFF. CDR3 DNA: TGTGCCAGCAGTCCCACGCGCGGACAGGGAATCACTGAAGCTTTCTTT.

The genes are TRBV6-1 and TRBJ2-1; TRBD2 agrees at 10 bases. From germline, CDR1 is MNHNS and CDR2 SASEGT. The length of the CDR3 is 17 residues. Trimming removed 4 bases from V and 8 bases from J; junction bases left unmatched: 14. As DNA, the CDR3 is TGTGCCAGCAGTGCGGGTTTCAGGGCTAGCGGGGGAGATGAGCAGTTCTTC. Translated, it gives CASSAGFRASGGDEQFF.

The CDR3 sequence: CASRPHRQGDEQFF. The CDR3 DNA reads TGTGCCAGCAGGCCTCATAGACAGGGCGATGAGCAGTTCTTC. J is TRBJ2-1 and V is TRBV3-1 (or the pseudogene TRBV3-2), with 7 nucleotides matching TRBD1. There are 14 residues in the CDR3. Germline V gives CDR1 LGHDT, CDR2 YNNKEL (reference sequence). The V and J ends lost 6 bases and 8 bases, in that order; junction bases with no gene match: 10.

This chain's CDR3 is CASSATSGGTREQYF. Here the CDR3 DNA reads TGTGCCAGCAGCGCGACTAGCGGGGGAACTCGGGAGCAGTACTTC. The chain employs TRBV9 and TRBJ2-7; TRBD2 matches at 12 bases. This CDR3 is 15 amino acids long. Trimming at V came to 3 bases and at J to 7 bases, leaving 8 bases not matched to a gene. Germline assignment: CDR1 SGDLS and CDR2 YYNGEE.

This sequence joins TRBV29-1 and TRBJ1-1; possible D gene TRBD1, 5 bases. The CDR3 has 13 residues. V lost 6 bases and J lost 1, with 12 bases in between. The germline gives CDR1 SQVTM, CDR2 ANQGSEA. The CDR3 DNA reads TGCAGCGTGAGATCTCAGGGGAACACTGAAGCTTTCTTT. Translation gives CSVRSQGNTEAFF.